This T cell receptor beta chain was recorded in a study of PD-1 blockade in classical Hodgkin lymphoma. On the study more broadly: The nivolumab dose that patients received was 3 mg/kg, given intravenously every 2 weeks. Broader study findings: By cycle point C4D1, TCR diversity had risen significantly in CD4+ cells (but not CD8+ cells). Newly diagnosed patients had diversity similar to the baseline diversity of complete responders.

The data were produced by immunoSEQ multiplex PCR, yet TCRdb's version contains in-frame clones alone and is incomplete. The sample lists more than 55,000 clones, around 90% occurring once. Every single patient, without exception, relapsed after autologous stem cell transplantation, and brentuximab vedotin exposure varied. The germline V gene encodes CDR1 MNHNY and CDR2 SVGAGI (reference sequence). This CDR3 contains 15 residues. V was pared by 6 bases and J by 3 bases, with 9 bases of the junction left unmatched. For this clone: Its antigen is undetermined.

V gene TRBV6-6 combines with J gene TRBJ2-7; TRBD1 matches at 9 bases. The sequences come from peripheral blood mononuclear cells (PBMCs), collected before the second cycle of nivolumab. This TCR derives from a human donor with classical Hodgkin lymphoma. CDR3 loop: CASSATGTGYYEQYF. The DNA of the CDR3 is TGTGCCAGCAGCGCCACCGGGACAGGGTACTACGAGCAGTACTTC.